These 20 T cell receptor beta chains were all obtained from the same sample, sequenced in a study of T cell repertoires in aging, cancer and after chemotherapy. Rearranged V-D-J TRB sequences were amplified with a mixed TRB-A/B primer pool. TCRdb called the multiplex PCR reads again in MiXCR, with one record for every CDR3 protein. The sample includes 6,000 to 8,500 distinct CDR3 sequences, 22% of them seen just once. Peripheral blood genomic DNA, not sorted cells or RNA, was the template. Sample: blood. These receptors were taken from a human donor with a blood cancer.

In its sample, this clonotype ranks as medium-sized. This chain links TRBV6-5 with TRBJ1-2, with 11 bases aligning to TRBD1. After removal of 3 bases from V and 8 bases from J, the junction contained 5 bases not matched to a gene. This CDR3 is 14 amino acids long. Germline loops: CDR1 MNHEY, CDR2 SVGAGI. In DNA, the CDR3 is TGTGCCAGCAGTTATGGACAGGGGGCGGGCGGCTACACCTTC. Protein product: CASSYGQGAGGYTF.

The J gene is TRBJ1-1, the V gene TRBV18, with TRBD1 matching over 8 bases. The J segment lost 6 bases and the V segment lost 6 bases, leaving 18 bases of the junction unmatched. Germline V gene lookup returns CDR1 KGHSH and CDR2 LQKENI. The CDR3 has 17 amino acids. The CDR3 reads CASSLTLGSSRGPEAFF. The CDR3 region has the DNA TGTGCCAGCTCGTTAACACTTGGCTCGAGCAGGGGGCCTGAAGCTTTCTTT.

For this clonotype: A much larger clone differs from this one at a single base, so this may be a read error. The rearrangement joins TRBV29-1 to TRBJ1-1, with 8 positions matching TRBD1. Germline V CDR1 and CDR2: SQVTM, ANQGSEA. The CDR3 is 15 residues long. The ends lost 6 bases at V and 2 bases at J; junction bases unmatched: 11. The CDR3 protein is CSVGTGVRINTEAFF. CDR3 in DNA: TGCAGCGTGGGGACAGGTGTTCGCATAAACACTGAAGCTTTCTTT.

This clonotype is medium-sized by share. This sequence joins TRBV6-5 and TRBJ1-2, with D unresolved. The CDR3 covers 14 residues. Germline V gives CDR1 MNHEY, CDR2 SVGAGI. V lost 8 bases and J lost 4, with 17 bases in between. In nucleotides, the CDR3 is TGTGCCAGCGGCCCCCAGGCGGAGGGCTATGGCTACACCTTC. It specifies CASGPQAEGYGYTF.

Of note for this clonotype: A much more abundant neighbour one base away suggests this may be a read error. This rearrangement joins TRBV5-5 to TRBJ1-1, with D possibly matching TRBD1 (6 bases). This CDR3 spans 15 amino acids. Germline CDR1 and CDR2: SGHKS and YYEKEE (reference sequence). In DNA form, the CDR3 reads TGTGTCAGCAGCGACCGGGGGGCGCTCTCGAAGGCAGCTTTCTTT. Translating gives CVSSDRGALSKAAFF.

The table lists this clonotype with a few counts. The J gene is TRBJ2-3, the V gene TRBV7-2, with D tentatively TRBD1 (6 bases). The ends were cut back, 6 bases at V and 6 bases at J, with 19 bases in the middle. The CDR3 is 15 residues long. The germline V gene encodes CDR1 SGHTA and CDR2 FQGNSA. This CDR3 is CASRLRMGQGDTQYF. The CDR3 DNA is TGTGCCAGCAGACTACGGATGGGTCAGGGGGATACGCAGTATTTT. Complete variable domain (other parts from reference TRBV7-2 and TRBJ2-3): GAGVSQSPSNKVTEKGKDVELRCDPISGHTALYWYRQSLGQGLEFLIYFQGNSAPDKSGLPSDRFSAERTGGSVSTLTIQRTQQEDSAVYLCASRLRMGQGDTQYFGPGTRLTVL.

J is TRBJ1-5 and V is TRBV30; no definite D call. Germline loops: CDR1 GTSNPN, CDR2 SVGIG (reference sequence). The V end was cut by 2 bases, the J end by 10 bases, with 12 bases between. CDR3 size: 12 residues. CDR3 region: CAWSPGPGPQHF. The CDR3 DNA sequence: TGTGCCTGGAGTCCCGGACCGGGTCCCCAGCATTTT.

The V call is TRBV20-1, the J call TRBJ1-3, with D maybe TRBD1 (6 bases). This CDR3 is built from 14 residues. The V and J ends lost 6 bases and 0 bases respectively, with 12 bases between them. Germline V gene sequence: CDR1 DFQATT, CDR2 SNEGSKA (reference sequence). The CDR3 nucleotides read TGCAGTGCCAGTGACAGGAGCTCTGGAAACACCATATATTTT. As protein: CSASDRSSGNTIYF.

This chain uses TRBV28 with TRBJ2-5; no clear D. V lost 2 bases to trimming and J lost 5 bases, with 12 bases between them. This CDR3 is 14 amino acids long. Germline-derived CDR1 and CDR2 are MDHEN and SYDVKM. CDR3 bases: TGTGCCAGCAGTTTAAGTTTGGGCACGGAGACCCAGTACTTC. Its translation: CASSLSLGTETQYF. Combining the CDR3 with reference TRBV28 and TRBJ2-5 gives the whole variable domain DVKVTQSSRYLVKRTGEKVFLECVQDMDHENMFWYRQDPGLGLRLIYFSYDVKMKEKGDIPEGYSVSREKKERFSLILESASTNQTSMYLCASSLSLGTETQYFGPGTRLLVL.

Judged by abundance, this clonotype is medium-sized (0.01 to 0.1%). The genes are TRBV19 and TRBJ1-4; D possibly corresponds to TRBD1 (5 bases). Germline CDR1 and CDR2: LNHDA and SQIVND (reference sequence). The CDR3 has 13 residues. Deletions cut 7 bases from V and 3 bases from J, with 9 bases between. The CDR3 nucleotides are TGTGCCAGTAACTGGGGGGCTAATGAAAAACTGTTTTTT. Its translation: CASNWGANEKLFF.

This clonotype was seen once. With a much larger clone just one base away, this may be a read error. Written as DNA, the CDR3 is TGTGCCAGCAGCCCCCAAGGGGACACGTTATACGAGCAGTACTTC. Its translation is CASSPQGDTLYEQYF. This chain joins TRBV5-1 and TRBJ2-7; D is possibly TRBD1 (6 bases). The CDR3 length is 15 residues. CDR1 SGHRS and CDR2 YFSETQ come from the germline V gene.

By share, this clonotype ranks as medium-sized (0.01 to 0.1%). This chain uses TRBV15 with TRBJ1-4; no clear D. This CDR3 region has 12 residues. Deletions cut 1 base from V and 14 bases from J, with 11 bases between. Germline loops: CDR1 LNHNV, CDR2 YYDKDF (reference sequence). The CDR3 coding sequence is TGTGCCACCAGCAGAGTTAAAAGTCCGCTGTTTTTT. It is translated as CATSRVKSPLFF. Looking up the rest from reference TRBV15 and TRBJ1-4 gives the full variable domain: DAMVIQNPRYQVTQFGKPVTLSCSQTLNHNVMYWYQQKSSQAPKLLFHYYDKDFNNEADTPDNFQSRRPNTSFCFLDIRSPGLGDTAMYLCATSRVKSPLFFGSGTQLSVL.

The chain links TRBV5-6 to TRBJ1-5; a weak D match, TRBD1 (5 bases). Germline V gives CDR1 SGHDT, CDR2 YYEEEE. This CDR3 comprises 13 residues. V lost 4 bases to trimming and J lost 6 bases, with 11 bases between them. CDR3 sequence reads: CASSAEGCQPQHF. The DNA for the CDR3 is TGTGCCAGCAGCGCCGAGGGGTGTCAGCCCCAGCATTTT.

By sample share, this clonotype is medium-sized (0.01 to 0.1%). The chain uses TRBV30 and TRBJ1-1; D possibly corresponds to TRBD1 (5 bases). V shed 4 bases and J shed 1 base, with 10 bases lying between them. In germline, CDR1 is GTSNPN, CDR2 SVGIG (reference sequence). CDR3 length: 13 residues. The chain's CDR3 is CAWTRGRNTEAFF. CDR3 coding DNA: TGTGCCTGGACGAGGGGACGGAACACTGAAGCTTTCTTT.

In this sample, this clonotype is medium-sized. The chain has TRBV12-3 or TRBV12-4 and TRBJ1-2; D is possibly TRBD1 (5 bases). The CDR3 loop spans 14 amino acids. V was cut by 3 bases and J by 8 bases, with 16 bases left in between. CDR3 coding DNA: TGTGCCAGCAGTTTTGGGACTGCCTCGCGAGGCTACACCTTC. This sequence encodes CASSFGTASRGYTF.

Relative to its sample, this clonotype is medium-sized. The CDR3 loop is CSVEEGPGELFF. CDR3 DNA sequence: TGCAGCGTTGAAGAGGGGCCCGGGGAGCTGTTTTTT. This chain joins TRBV29-1 and TRBJ2-2, with D maybe TRBD1 (5 bases). The CDR3 length is 12 residues. Trimming pared 0 bases from V and 6 bases from J, leaving 5 bases between. Germline V CDR1 and CDR2: SQVTM, ANQGSEA.

The chain couples TRBV4-3 to TRBJ2-3; TRBD2 might be the D (7 bases). Trimming pared 4 bases from V and 0 bases from J, leaving 17 bases between. The germline CDR1 and CDR2 sequences are LGHNA and YSLEER. CDR3 length equals 17 residues. The CDR3 here is CASSLRGQGRSTDTQYF. The CDR3 DNA reads as TGCGCCAGCAGCCTGCGGGGGCAGGGCCGAAGCACAGATACGCAGTATTTT.

In its sample, this clonotype ranks as medium-sized. This chain uses TRBV27 with TRBJ2-3, with TRBD1 matching over 8 bases. Per the germline V gene, CDR1 is MNHEY and CDR2 is SMNVEV (reference sequence). V was pared by 5 bases and J by 0 bases, with 4 bases of the junction left unmatched. This CDR3 spans 15 amino acids. The CDR3 sequence: CASSPGQGSTDTQYF. CDR3 sequence (DNA): TGTGCCAGCAGTCCAGGACAGGGAAGCACAGATACGCAGTATTTT.

This clonotype is medium-sized within its sample. The V and J genes are TRBV6-5 and TRBJ1-3; D uncertain. The CDR3 is 15 residues long. In germline, CDR1 is MNHEY, CDR2 SVGAGI. Trimming shortened V by 5 bases and J by 0 bases, and 11 bases separated the two germline ends. CDR3 sequence: CASSKLPTSGNTIYF. CDR3 DNA sequence: TGTGCCAGCAGTAAACTACCGACCTCTGGAAACACCATATATTTT.

The chain uses TRBV7-9 and TRBJ2-7, with TRBD1 identical over 10 bases. Germline CDR1 SEHNR, CDR2 FQNEAQ (reference sequence). After removal of 6 bases from V and 7 bases from J, the junction contained 9 bases not matched to a gene. This CDR3 is built from 14 residues. CDR3 sequence: CASRAGTGAREQYF. The CDR3 bases are TGTGCCAGCAGGGCCGGGACAGGGGCACGGGAGCAGTACTTC.